Listed here is a single TCR beta chain. As yet, its antigen is unknown. The CDR3 runs to 16 residues. Germline trimming cut 5 bases from V and 4 bases from J; bases unmatched to any gene: 8. Germline V gene sequence: CDR1 SEHNR, CDR2 FQNEAQ (reference sequence). TCRdb's table, derived via immunoSEQ multiplex PCR, lists solely in-frame clones and lacks some. The table lists fewer than 75,000 clones, less than 95% of them singletons. Separate from the approximately 670-subject first cohort, the roughly 120-subject validation cohort was the one that the donors belonged to. These data belong to a study of cytomegalovirus exposure and HLA in healthy donors. Study-level findings and limits: Cytomegalovirus association was assigned to about 150 TCR beta chains. There were a few CMV-associated chains whose specificity for CMV antigens was confirmed in vitro.

Sequenced input: PBMCs. The receptor was isolated from a young woman in good health and CMV-seropositive. The chain employs TRBV7-9 and TRBJ2-1; 10 nucleotides agree with TRBD2. Here the CDR3 DNA reads TGTGCCAGCAGCAAATCTAGCGGGAGTGGGTACAATGAGCAGTTCTTC. Encoded protein: CASSKSSGSGYNEQFF.